This is a list of T cell receptor beta chains from one sample in a study of T cell repertoires and HLA-DP antigens. No antigens are known for them. The repertoire was sequenced with immunoSEQ multiplex PCR; TCRdb's copy has only in-frame clones and lacks some. The data contain around 90,000 clones, 86% of them seen just once; the ten biggest clones take up about 1.7%. The specimen was CD4+ T cells from PBMCs. The receptors shown here come from a man in his fifties in good health and CMV-seronegative. Each CDR3 is given with its conserved first and last residue. D genes are given only for firm matches. Clone size is stated in some rows and not others, as once, few, many or a class when expanded.

>.|.|13|TRBJ1-2|TRBV6-5
TGTGCCAGCAGAGATGACAACCTATATGGCTACACCTTC
CASRDDNLYGYTF
>TRBD1|.|13|TRBJ1-2|TRBV5-1
TGCGCCAGCAGCTCCGGGACAGGGGATGGCTACACCTTC
CASSSGTGDGYTF
>.|.|13|TRBJ1-5|TRBV6-5
TGTGCCAGCAGTTCTTCTAGCAATCAGCCCCAGCATTTT
CASSSSSNQPQHF
>TRBD2|once|16|TRBJ2-5|TRBV5-1
TGCGCCAGCAGCCGGGGGACGGGGGGGATTCAAGAGACCCAGTACTTC
CASSRGTGGIQETQYF
>TRBD2|.|16|TRBJ2-5|TRBV9
TGTGCCAGCAGCGTAGGGGTCGGGGGGGCCGCTGAGACCCAGTACTTC
CASSVGVGGAAETQYF
>.|few|12|TRBJ2-5|TRBV2
TGTGCCAGCATCAGGGACGCCGGGACCCAGTACTTC
CASIRDAGTQYF
>.|.|13|TRBJ1-1|TRBV28
TGTGCCAGCAGTTTAAGGTGGGGGGCTGAAGCTTTCTTT
CASSLRWGAEAFF
>.|.|13|TRBJ1-2|TRBV6-5
TGTGCCAGCAGTACCGGGAGCCCTTATGGCTACACCTTC
CASSTGSPYGYTF
>.|.|16|TRBJ2-7|TRBV7-8
TGTGCCAGCAGCCCCCCCACGATAACAGGGTCCGACGAGCAGTACTTC
CASSPPTITGSDEQYF
>.|.|10|TRBJ2-7|TRBV2
TGTGCCAGCAGTACAATCGAGCAGTACTTC
CASSTIEQYF
>.|.|13|TRBJ1-5|TRBV6-6
TGTGCCAGCAGTTACGAGTTAGATCAGCCCCAGCATTTT
CASSYELDQPQHF
>.|.|14|TRBJ2-2|TRBV7-2
TGTGCCAGCAGCCCCTTGGGGGGCACCGGGGAGCTGTTTTTT
CASSPLGGTGELFF
>TRBD1|.|14|TRBJ1-4|TRBV6-6
TGTGCCAGCAGCAAAGACAGGGATCCGGAAAAACTGTTTTTT
CASSKDRDPEKLFF
>TRBD1|.|15|TRBJ1-2|TRBV11-2
TGTGCCAGCAGACGTGGGACAGGGAGCCTCTATGGCTACACCTTC
CASRRGTGSLYGYTF
>.|.|13|TRBJ1-2|TRBV29-1
TGCAGCGTTGGGATGGGACGGCAGGGTGGCTACACCTTC
CSVGMGRQGGYTF